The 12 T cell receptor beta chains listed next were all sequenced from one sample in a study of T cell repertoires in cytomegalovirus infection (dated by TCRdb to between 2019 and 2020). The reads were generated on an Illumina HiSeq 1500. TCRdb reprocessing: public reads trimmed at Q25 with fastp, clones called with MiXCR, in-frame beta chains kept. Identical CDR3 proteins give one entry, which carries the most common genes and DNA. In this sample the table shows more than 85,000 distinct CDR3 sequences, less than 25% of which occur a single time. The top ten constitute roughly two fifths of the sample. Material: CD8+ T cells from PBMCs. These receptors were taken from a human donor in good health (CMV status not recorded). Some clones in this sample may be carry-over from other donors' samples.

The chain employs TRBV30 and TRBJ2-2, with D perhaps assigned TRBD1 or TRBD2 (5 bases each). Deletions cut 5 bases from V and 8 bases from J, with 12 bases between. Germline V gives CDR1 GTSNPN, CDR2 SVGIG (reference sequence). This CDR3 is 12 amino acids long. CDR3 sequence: CAWGTLVGELFF. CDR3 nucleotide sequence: TGTGCCTGGGGGACCCTCGTGGGGGAGCTGTTTTTT.

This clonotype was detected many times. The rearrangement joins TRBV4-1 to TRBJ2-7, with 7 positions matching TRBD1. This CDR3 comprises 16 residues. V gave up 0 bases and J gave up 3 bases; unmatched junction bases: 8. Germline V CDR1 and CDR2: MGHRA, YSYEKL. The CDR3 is CASSQDYNRGHYEQYF. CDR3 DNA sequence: TGCGCCAGCAGCCAAGATTATAACAGGGGCCACTACGAGCAGTACTTC.

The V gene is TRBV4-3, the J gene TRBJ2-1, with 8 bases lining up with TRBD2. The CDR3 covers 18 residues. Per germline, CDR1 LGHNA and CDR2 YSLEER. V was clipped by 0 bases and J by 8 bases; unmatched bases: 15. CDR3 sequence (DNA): TGCGCCAGCAGCCAAGAGCCTGCGGGGGGCCAGGGGAGGGATGAGCAGTTCTTC. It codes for CASSQEPAGGQGRDEQFF.

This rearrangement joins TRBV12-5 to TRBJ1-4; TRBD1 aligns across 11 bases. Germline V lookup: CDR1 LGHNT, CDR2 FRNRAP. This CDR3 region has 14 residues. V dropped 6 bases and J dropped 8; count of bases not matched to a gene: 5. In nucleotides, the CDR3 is TGTGCTAGTGGCTCGGGACAGGGGGAAGAAAAACTGTTTTTT. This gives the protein CASGSGQGEEKLFF.

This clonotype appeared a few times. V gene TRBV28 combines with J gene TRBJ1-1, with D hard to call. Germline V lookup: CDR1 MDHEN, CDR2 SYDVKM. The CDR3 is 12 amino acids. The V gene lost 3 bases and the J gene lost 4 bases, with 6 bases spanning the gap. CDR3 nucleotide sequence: TGTGCCAGCAGTTTCTTGGGCACTGAAGCTTTCTTT. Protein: CASSFLGTEAFF.

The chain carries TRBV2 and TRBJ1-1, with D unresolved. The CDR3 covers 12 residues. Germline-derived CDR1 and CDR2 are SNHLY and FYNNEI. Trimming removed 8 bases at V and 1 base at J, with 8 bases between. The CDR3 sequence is CASADGNTEAFF. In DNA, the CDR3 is TGTGCCAGCGCGGACGGGAACACTGAAGCTTTCTTT.

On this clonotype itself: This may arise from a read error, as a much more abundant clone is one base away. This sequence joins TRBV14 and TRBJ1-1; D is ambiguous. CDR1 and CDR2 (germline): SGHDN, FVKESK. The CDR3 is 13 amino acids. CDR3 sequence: CANSPPFNTEAFF. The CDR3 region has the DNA TGTGCCAACAGCCCCCCCTTTAACACTGAAGCTTTCTTT.

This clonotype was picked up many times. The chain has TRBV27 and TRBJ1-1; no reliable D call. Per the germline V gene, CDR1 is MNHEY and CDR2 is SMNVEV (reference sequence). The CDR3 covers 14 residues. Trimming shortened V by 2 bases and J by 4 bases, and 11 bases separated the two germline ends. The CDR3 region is CASSLSRLGTEAFF. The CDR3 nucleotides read TGTGCCAGCAGTTTAAGCCGCCTGGGCACTGAAGCTTTCTTT.

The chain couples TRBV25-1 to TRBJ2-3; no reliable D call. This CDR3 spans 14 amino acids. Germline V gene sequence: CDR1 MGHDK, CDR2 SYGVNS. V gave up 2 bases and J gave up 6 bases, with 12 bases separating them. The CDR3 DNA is TGTGCCAGCAGTGAAAGCAGCACTGGGGATACGCAGTATTTT. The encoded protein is CASSESSTGDTQYF.

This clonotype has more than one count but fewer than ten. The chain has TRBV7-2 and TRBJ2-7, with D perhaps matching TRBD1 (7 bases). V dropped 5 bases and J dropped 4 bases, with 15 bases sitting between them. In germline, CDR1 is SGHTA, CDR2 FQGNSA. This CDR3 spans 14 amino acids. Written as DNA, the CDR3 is TGTGCCAGCAGCCTAGGGGCAGGGGGGTACGAGCAGTACTTC. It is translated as CASSLGAGGYEQYF.

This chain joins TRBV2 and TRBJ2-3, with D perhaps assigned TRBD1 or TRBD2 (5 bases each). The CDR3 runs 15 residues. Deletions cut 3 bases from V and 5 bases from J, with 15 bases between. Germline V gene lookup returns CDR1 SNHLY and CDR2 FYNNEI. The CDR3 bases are TGTGCCAGCAGTGAGGGGGAGACTGGAGGAGATACGCAGTATTTT. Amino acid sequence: CASSEGETGGDTQYF.

The CDR3 nucleotides read TGTGCCAGCAGCTCCGGGACGGCCTACTACGAGCAGTACTTC. It encodes CASSSGTAYYEQYF. The chain combines TRBV5-6 with TRBJ2-7; the D call may be TRBD1 or TRBD2 (5 bases each). Germline V gene sequence: CDR1 SGHDT, CDR2 YYEEEE. The ends were cut back, 3 bases at V and 3 bases at J, with 13 bases in the middle. This CDR3 has 14 amino acids.